This T cell receptor (beta chain) came from a study of T-cell reconstitution after alpha-beta-depleted transplantation in children. Germline V gene data show CDR1 as LNHNV and CDR2 as YYDKDF (reference sequence). This CDR3 spans 13 amino acids. V lost 0 bases and J lost 9, with 9 bases in between. TCRbeta library construction was performed incorporating unique molecular identifiers. TCRdb re-called the PCR reads through MiXCR, storing one row per CDR3 protein. This table holds 350,000 to 400,000 distinct CDR3 sequences, over 20% found once. This clonotype was detected a few times. The J gene is TRBJ2-4, the V gene TRBV15; the D is unclear. The sequencing used PBMCs from the stem cell graft donor, collected from the stem cell graft. The sequence derives from a human donor who donated a stem cell graft to a child with acute myeloid leukemia. CDR3 nucleotides: TGTGCCACCAGCAGAGAAGCGCTGAGCATTCAGTACTTC. It translates to CATSREALSIQYF. Drawing the rest from reference TRBV15 and TRBJ2-4, the complete variable domain is DAMVIQNPRYQVTQFGKPVTLSCSQTLNHNVMYWYQQKSSQAPKLLFHYYDKDFNNEADTPDNFQSRRPNTSFCFLDIRSPGLGDTAMYLCATSREALSIQYFGAGTRLSVL.